These 11 T cell receptor beta chains were sequenced from one sample in a study of CD8 T cells in ankylosing spondylitis. General study points: Fewer than ten highly homologous variants made up a TCR beta motif, and this motif appeared characteristic of ankylosing spondylitis blood.

From the 5' RACE reads, TCRdb called clonotypes with MiXCR, one entry per CDR3 protein. The sample lists fewer than 400,000 distinct CDR3 sequences; roughly 8% were seen once. The antigens of these receptors remain unknown. Sequences were obtained from blood, either unsorted or a sorted T cell fraction (not recorded which). All receptors derive from a male donor with ankylosing spondylitis.

This clonotype was seen repeatedly, ten times or more. CDR3 protein: CASSSAGTGGPKRNTIYF. The CDR3, as DNA: TGCGCCAGCAGCTCGGCGGGAACGGGGGGTCCGAAGCGAAACACCATATATTTT. The V gene is TRBV5-1, the J gene TRBJ1-3; D is possibly TRBD1 (5 bases). Trimming shortened V by 3 bases and J by 5 bases, and 24 bases separated the two germline ends. Germline CDR1 SGHRS, CDR2 YFSETQ. There are 18 residues in the CDR3.

This clonotype appeared many times. The chain uses TRBV7-8 and TRBJ1-2; D gene unclear. The CDR3 totals 16 residues. Trimming took 5 bases from V and 0 from J, leaving 16 bases between them. Per the germline V gene, CDR1 is SGHVS and CDR2 is FQNEAQ. CDR3 sequence: CASSQTGQAANYGYTF. CDR3 DNA: TGTGCCAGCAGCCAGACTGGGCAGGCAGCTAACTATGGCTACACCTTC.

This clonotype was counted between two and nine times. The chain employs TRBV11-2 and TRBJ1-5, with D tentatively TRBD1 (5 bases). The CDR3 has 15 residues. CDR1 is SGHAT and CDR2 is FQNNGV in the germline V gene. V lost 4 bases and J lost 2, with 12 bases in between. CDR3: CASSSREGRNQPQHF. The CDR3 nucleotides are TGTGCCAGCAGCTCCCGGGAGGGACGCAATCAGCCCCAGCATTTT.

In its sample, this clonotype was seen many times. The CDR3 sequence is CASSLGRIEAFF. For the CDR3, the DNA is TGTGCCAGCAGCTTAGGACGAATTGAAGCTTTCTTT. The chain carries TRBV7-9 and TRBJ1-1, with D hard to call. CDR1 and CDR2 from the germline V gene are SEHNR and FQNEAQ (reference sequence). Trimming shortened V by 1 base and J by 7 bases, and 7 bases separated the two germline ends. This CDR3 comprises 12 residues. Based on the CDR3 plus reference TRBV7-9 and TRBJ1-1, the full variable domain is DTGVSQNPRHKITKRGQNVTFRCDPISEHNRLYWYRQTLGQGPEFLTYFQNEAQLEKSRLLSDRFSAERPKGSFSTLEIQRTEQGDSAMYLCASSLGRIEAFFGQGTRLTVV.

Ten or more counts support this clonotype. The CDR3 loop is CASSPPVYVPTNEKLFF. The CDR3 nucleotides read TGTGCCAGCAGTCCCCCGGTTTACGTCCCAACTAATGAAAAACTGTTTTTT. The rearrangement joins TRBV12-3 or TRBV12-4 to TRBJ1-4; D gene unclear. The CDR3 length is 17 residues. The V end lost 5 bases, the J end lost 0 bases, and 16 bases lay between the germline ends.

The genes are TRBV28 and TRBJ1-1, with 7 bases lining up with TRBD1. From germline, CDR1 is MDHEN and CDR2 SYDVKM. This CDR3 contains 18 residues. Losses at the gene ends were 3 bases for V and 8 bases for J; bases not matched to a gene: 21. Here the CDR3 reads CASSLDPLMRGQVWEAFF. CDR3 DNA: TGTGCCAGCAGTTTGGACCCCTTAATGAGGGGGCAAGTTTGGGAAGCTTTCTTT.

This clonotype was counted only a few times. The chain carries TRBV3-1 and TRBJ2-1; 10 bases fit TRBD2. The CDR3 is made up of 16 amino acids. Germline values: CDR1 LGHDT, CDR2 YNNKEL (reference sequence). J gave up 8 bases and V 1 base, and 8 bases lay outside the gene matches. In nucleotides, the CDR3 is TGTGCCAGCAGCCAAGGCCCAGCGGGAGGGCCCTATGAGCAGTTCTTC. It is translated as CASSQGPAGGPYEQFF.

A few counts support this clonotype. The chain carries TRBV12-3 or TRBV12-4 and TRBJ2-1, with a possible D match to TRBD1 (6 bases). This CDR3 contains 15 residues. V gave up 5 bases and J gave up 3 bases, with 14 bases separating them. For the CDR3, the DNA is TGTGCCAGCAGTCAGGGGATGGAAGTCTACAATGAGCAGTTCTTC. It translates to CASSQGMEVYNEQFF.

A few counts support this clonotype. This sequence joins TRBV9 and TRBJ2-1; no clear D gene. The V end was cut by 3 bases, the J end by 8 bases, with 12 bases between. The CDR3 runs to 13 residues. Germline V lookup: CDR1 SGDLS, CDR2 YYNGEE. CDR3 coding DNA: TGTGCCAGCAGCGAGGGCAGTATGGATGAGCAGTTCTTC. It encodes CASSEGSMDEQFF.

The chain joins TRBV3-1 to TRBJ1-1, with D tentatively TRBD1 (6 bases). The CDR3 consists of 14 residues. The germline V and J ends were trimmed by 2 bases and 4 bases, with 11 bases remaining between them. Germline V gene lookup returns CDR1 LGHDT and CDR2 YNNKEL (reference sequence). CDR3 nucleotides: TGTGCCAGCAGCCAATCCTTAGGGGGCACTGAAGCTTTCTTT. Its translation: CASSQSLGGTEAFF.

The chain's CDR3 is CASTQGRPGANVLTF. For the CDR3, the DNA is TGTGCCAGCACCCAAGGGAGGCCTGGGGCCAACGTCCTGACTTTC. V is TRBV12-3 or TRBV12-4 and J is TRBJ2-6; possible D gene TRBD2, 6 bases. The V end lost 7 bases, the J end lost 2 bases, and 12 bases lay between the germline ends. This CDR3 contains 15 residues.